This record looks at one T cell receptor beta chain sequence and its context. Its antigen is currently unknown. The data are from a study of cytomegalovirus exposure and HLA in healthy donors. Study summary: The approximately 120 million unique TCR beta sequences, from about 170 million T cells, were found by an earlier analysis.

PCR involved 60 Vbeta and 13 Jbeta primers. The method was immunoSEQ multiplex PCR; TCRdb's version includes in-frame clones alone and lacks a portion of them. The table shows about 230,000 clones, with 85% to 90% occurring only once. This CDR3 contains 15 residues. V was pared by 6 bases and J by 5 bases, with 6 bases of the junction left unmatched. Germline values: CDR1 SGDLS, CDR2 YYNGEE. Findings and caveats of the study: Exclusion applied to some V segments, including TRBV6-2 and TRBV6-3, as they were indistinguishable. What a later analysis showed was that several of the most significant clusters appeared linked to common viral pathogens. Later analysis showed most CMV-associated TCR beta chains appearing HLA-restricted.

This TCR derives from a woman between 18 and 29 years old in good health and CMV-seronegative. V and J are TRBV9 and TRBJ2-5, with 14 bases fitting TRBD2. Sequenced input: PBMCs. The CDR3 bases are TGTGCCAGCACTGAGGGACTAGCGGGGGCCGAGACCCAGTACTTC. Protein sequence: CASTEGLAGAETQYF.